The entry below describes one T cell receptor (beta chain). As originally analysed: Reference gene primers were amplified, and this amplification served to estimate nucleated cell counts. The protocol was immunoSEQ multiplex PCR, while the TCRdb copy is restricted to in-frame clones and leaves out a portion. V and J calls and clone size come straight from that table; D and trimming were deduced from the DNA. This table has roughly 280,000 clones, around nine tenths appearing once. Germline assignment: CDR1 LGHNA and CDR2 YNFKEQ. V was clipped by 1 base and J by 2 bases, with 11 bases between them. The CDR3 spans 15 residues. The data were obtained in a study of blood T cell repertoires in COVID-19.

This receptor was identified in a woman aged 55-70 years with COVID-19, enrolled during active disease. Sequencing was performed on peripheral blood. The genes are TRBV4-2 and TRBJ1-2; no definite D call. The CDR3 loop is CASSQVSLINYGYTF. The CDR3 DNA is TGTGCCAGCAGCCAAGTAAGCCTCATCAACTATGGCTACACCTTC.